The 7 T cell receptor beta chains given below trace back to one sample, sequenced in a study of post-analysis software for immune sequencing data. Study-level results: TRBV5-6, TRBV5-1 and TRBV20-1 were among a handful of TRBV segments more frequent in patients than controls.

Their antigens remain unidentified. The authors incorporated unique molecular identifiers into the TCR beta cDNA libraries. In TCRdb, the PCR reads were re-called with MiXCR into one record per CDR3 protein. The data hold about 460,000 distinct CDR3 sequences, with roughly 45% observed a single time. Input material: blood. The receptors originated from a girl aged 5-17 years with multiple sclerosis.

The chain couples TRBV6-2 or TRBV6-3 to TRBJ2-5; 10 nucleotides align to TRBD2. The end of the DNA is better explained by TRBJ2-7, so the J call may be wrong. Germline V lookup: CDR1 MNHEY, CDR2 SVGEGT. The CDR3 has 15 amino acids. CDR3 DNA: TGTGCCAGCAGAGGATATAGCGGGGGGTCATCCGAGCAGTACTTC. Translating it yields CASRGYSGGSSEQYF.

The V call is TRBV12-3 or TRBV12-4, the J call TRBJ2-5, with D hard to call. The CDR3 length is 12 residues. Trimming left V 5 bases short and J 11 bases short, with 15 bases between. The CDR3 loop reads CASSVGPSEQYF. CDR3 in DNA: TGTGCCAGCAGTGTCGGCCCTTCAGAGCAGTACTTC.

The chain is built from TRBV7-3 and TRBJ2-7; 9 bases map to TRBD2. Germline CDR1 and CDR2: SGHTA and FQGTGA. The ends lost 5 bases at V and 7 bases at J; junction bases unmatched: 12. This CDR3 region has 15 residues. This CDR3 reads CASSPGLASYDEQYF. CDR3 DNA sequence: TGTGCCAGCAGCCCGGGACTAGCAAGCTACGATGAGCAGTACTTC.

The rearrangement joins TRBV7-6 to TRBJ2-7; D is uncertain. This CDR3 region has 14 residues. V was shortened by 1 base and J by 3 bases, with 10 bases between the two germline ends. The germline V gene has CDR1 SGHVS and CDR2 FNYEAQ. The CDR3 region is CASSLDWAGYEQYF. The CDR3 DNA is TGTGCCAGCAGCTTAGATTGGGCAGGCTACGAGCAGTACTTC.

CDR3 sequence reads: CASRLTELNQPQHF. The DNA of the CDR3 is TGTGCCAGCAGGCTAACCGAACTCAATCAGCCCCAGCATTTT. This chain joins TRBV5-5 and TRBJ1-5; D unclear. Germline V gives CDR1 SGHKS, CDR2 YYEKEE (reference sequence). The CDR3 contains 14 residues. Trimming cost V 5 bases and J 3 bases, with 12 bases left between them.

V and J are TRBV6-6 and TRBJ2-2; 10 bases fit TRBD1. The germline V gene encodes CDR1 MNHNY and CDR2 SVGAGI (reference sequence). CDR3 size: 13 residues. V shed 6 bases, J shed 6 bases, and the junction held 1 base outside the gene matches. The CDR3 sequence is CASRTGGSGELFF. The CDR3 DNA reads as TGTGCCAGCAGGACAGGGGGCTCCGGGGAGCTGTTTTTT.

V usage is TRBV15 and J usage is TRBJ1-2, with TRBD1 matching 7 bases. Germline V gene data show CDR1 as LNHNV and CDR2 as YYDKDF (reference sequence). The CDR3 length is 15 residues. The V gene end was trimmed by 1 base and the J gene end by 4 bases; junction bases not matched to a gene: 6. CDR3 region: CATSRGTGPIYGYTF. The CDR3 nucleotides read TGTGCCACCAGCAGAGGGACAGGACCGATCTATGGCTACACCTTC. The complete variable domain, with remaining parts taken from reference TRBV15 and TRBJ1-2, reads DAMVIQNPRYQVTQFGKPVTLSCSQTLNHNVMYWYQQKSSQAPKLLFHYYDKDFNNEADTPDNFQSRRPNTSFCFLDIRSPGLGDTAMYLCATSRGTGPIYGYTFGSGTRLTVV.